The clone carrying this TCR beta chain was observed once. The data stem from a study of blood T cell repertoires in COVID-19. In the study overall: Both acute and convalescent COVID-19 samples were obtained from the United States, Italy and Spain. Sources were T cells, B-cell-depleted T cells, or PBMCs; the material itself was cDNA or gDNA.

Germline V gene lookup returns CDR1 LGHDT and CDR2 YNNKEL (reference sequence). The CDR3 runs to 15 residues. V lost 1 base and J 2 bases, leaving 12 bases between the germline ends. Residents of about two dozen US areas, aged about 18 to 89 years, made up the participants. Original analysis: Amplification from reference gene primers served as the basis for estimated nucleated cell counts. The protocol was immunoSEQ multiplex PCR, while the TCRdb copy is restricted to in-frame clones and leaves out a portion. That table supplies the V and J calls and clone size; D and trimming were determined from the DNA. Counted here are 260,000 or so clones, roughly 90% occurring once; the ten biggest clones make up 2% to 3%.

The receptor was derived from a woman under 40 with acute COVID-19. Sequencing was done on a sample of PBMCs or T cells enriched from blood (not recorded which). V is TRBV3-1 (or the pseudogene TRBV3-2) and J is TRBJ2-7, with D unclear. This CDR3 is CASSQGSQVTYEQYF. CDR3 sequence (DNA): TGTGCCAGCAGCCAAGGAAGTCAGGTGACCTACGAGCAGTACTTC.